Sequencing of this T cell receptor (beta chain) was carried out in a study of cytomegalovirus exposure and HLA in healthy donors (dated by TCRdb to the late 2010s). In the study overall: An earlier analysis of a few hundred of the donors reported approximately 260 Gb of sequence data and around 100 million unique TCR beta sequences obtained from 150 million to 200 million T cells. An early release that covered 500 to 800 HLA-typed donors contained about 300 gigabases of sequencing data and roughly 84 million unique TCR sequences. The genetic ancestry cluster associated with self-reported Caucasian donors included around 76% of the roughly 410 genotyped donors. The study was designed to test whether signatures of past pathogen exposure could be identified by cataloging public T cell receptors. The study used immunosequencing to profile the T cell repertoires of approximately 690 subjects and linked those repertoires to cytomegalovirus serostatus. Besides the first cohort of roughly 640 subjects, a separate validation cohort made up of 95 to 150 different subjects was used. To predict cytomegalovirus infection status, the study combined high-throughput TCR immunosequencing, statistical association of individual TCRs with disease status, and machine learning. A later analysis re-examined previously published TCR beta repertoires from just over 650 donors and added high-resolution HLA genotyping to investigate patterns of TCR occurrence. Rather than using new phenotypic data, the later analysis identified candidate immune exposures from TCR beta sequences and from how often those sequences occurred across donors. In an earlier analysis of roughly 580 of the donors, high-throughput TCR beta sequencing was used to judge whether each TCR beta V gene segment behaved as functional or pseudogenic. Donor age, sex, ethnicity and CMV serostatus were collected together with the repertoire data. A later genetic analysis used genome-wide SNP genotypes for about 55% of the 666 donors, treating that subset as a discovery cohort. All discovery cohort repertoires had been generated using a single sequencing platform. HLA typing covered class I and class II loci at four-digit resolution. Typing coverage varied by locus: roughly 620-640 donors for A, B, C, DRB1 and DQB1; under 550 for DQA1; 600 to 610 for DPA1; about 450 for DPB1. Roughly 5 DR-DQ haplotypes were handled as single units for association and clustering because linkage in the cohort was strong. Across about 380 genotyped donors of the cohort, an average of roughly 250,000 unique TCR beta nucleotide sequences per donor were sequenced, and approximately 17% of those sequences were non-productive. The paper as a whole reports these results and caveats: At a false discovery rate of 0.05, a later analysis linked around 15,000 TCR beta sequences to specific HLA alleles. In the study, some 180 TCR beta chains were listed as associated with cytomegalovirus. Broadly in line with IMGT annotations, most TCR beta V segments showed up in productive rearrangements about 90% or about 30% of the time in an earlier analysis of 450 to 750 of the donors. In a later analysis, several top co-occurrence clusters were reported to appear linked to parvovirus B19, influenza, CMV and Epstein-Barr virus. Strong co-occurrence of HLA alleles, especially DR and DQ, made assigning TCR associations to individual alleles difficult. A further reported finding was that TCR beta sequences accurately predicted the HLA-A and HLA-B alleles for most subjects in the first cohort. CMV serostatus was the only immune exposure information available for the cohort. A later analysis found that most CMV-associated TCR beta chains appeared HLA-restricted, with HLA associations seemingly driven largely by CMV exposure. The cohort was sequenced for TCR beta chains only, and without alpha or paired-chain data the features that could be detected were limited. Compared with the approximately 670-donor mean, donors in an Asian-associated ancestry cluster had fewer N-insertions in productive TCRs, according to a later genetic analysis. Some IMGT-functional V segments, including TRBV6-2 and TRBV6-3, could not be distinguished by the 87-base-pair reads and were therefore excluded. Linkage disequilibrium might explain the correlated functional status among segregating V segments, but an unknown experimental factor could not be excluded. Compared with equally common non-associated chains, HLA-associated TCR beta chains in a later analysis were more clonally expanded and had lower generation probabilities. Across donors, most TCR sequences were observed very rarely, whereas some public TCRs were present in many individuals. In a later analysis, TCR association rates were found to vary across HLA loci, with the most associated TCRs seen for DRB1 alleles and the fewest for HLA-C alleles. The authors suggested that the approach could potentially be extended to other disease states and immunological phenotypes. An association between a missense DCLRE1C variant and V-gene and J-gene trimming of TCR beta chains was found in a later genetic analysis and replicated in an independent cohort. A cluster of highly shared sequence variants was judged likely to be a technical artifact of the sequencing pipeline. Some 15 rarely observed V segments, including chromosome 9 orphons, were excluded from the earlier analysis of a few hundred of the donors because counts were too low. Sequencing depth was assumed to be roughly uniform across donors in the presence/absence analyses, though that assumption may not hold. A few of the identified cytomegalovirus-associated TCR beta chains were confirmed in vitro to be specific for cytomegalovirus antigens. HLA typing was unavailable for some donors at each locus, so association tests used only the typed subset. The classifier was reported to diagnose cytomegalovirus status with high specificity and sensitivity in both the original cohort and the validation cohort.

The library was generated by the immunoSEQ multiplex PCR assay. The multiplex PCR relied on a mix of 60 forward primers for TCR Vbeta segments and 13 reverse primers for TCR Jbeta segments. A multiplex PCR assay on genomic DNA amplified the CDR3 region of rearranged TCR beta genes. Amplified TCR beta libraries were sequenced as 87-base-pair reads on the Illumina HiSeq System. Per the authors' processing: A later analysis tallied roughly 76 million unique TCR beta chains across the approximately 670 repertoires, and some 10 million of those chains were shared by two or more donors. Raw reads were error-corrected and collapsed into unique sequences by a nearest-neighbor algorithm in which closely related sequences were merged to remove PCR and sequencing errors. Alignment of CDR3 sequences to IMGT reference sequences was used to assign V, D and J gene segments. For a sequence to be retained, at least a six-nucleotide match to both a V gene segment and a J gene segment was required. A rearrangement counted as productive if the CDR3 had no stop codons and remained in frame with V and J, and every other rearrangement counted as non-productive. CDR3 was defined by IMGT convention, running from the second conserved V-encoded cysteine to the conserved J-encoded phenylalanine. Sequences without an unambiguous match to a single V gene segment were excluded from the earlier analysis of a few hundred of the donors. An earlier analysis of 500 to 600 of the donors classified V segments as functional when productive rearrangements were above 56.7% and as segregating when the standard deviation between donors was above 5%. To diagnose cytomegalovirus status from the catalog of TCR beta chain sequences, a statistical classification framework was built. A later analysis assigned V and J genes by comparing TCR nucleotide sequences with IMGT/GENE-DB human TR gene sequences. The TCRdist pipeline was used in a later analysis to assign CDR3 sequences and most-parsimonious VDJ recombination scenarios. In a later analysis, each TCR beta chain was defined by its CDR3 amino acid sequence together with its V-gene family, and reads lacking a unique V-gene family were excluded. As a way to deal with suspected cross-contamination and a sequencing artifact, a later analysis dropped approximately 590 nucleotide sequences that were highly shared and had low generation probability. In a later analysis, a clonal expansion index was calculated for each public chain from normalized within-repertoire ranks of inferred template counts. In a later analysis, generation probabilities were computed using a VDJ recombination model fitted to out-of-frame rearrangements, and the results were checked against IGoR. Hypergeometric tests were used in a later analysis to score TCR-TCR, TCR-HLA and TCR-CMV co-occurrence, with a repertoire-size bias correction applied to the TCR pairs. To estimate false discovery rates, a later analysis permuted the HLA or CMV assignments 20 times. In a later analysis, co-occurring TCRs were grouped using DBSCAN, with TCRdist sequence similarity added in when clustering inside HLA-allele-positive subsets. Co-occurrence clustering excluded repertoires with fewer than 30,000 or more than 120,000 public chains, plus five with anomalous nucleotide sharing. TCRdb holds this immuneACCESS table with in-frame rearrangements only. Some clones are missing; in checked studies, unresolved V genes explain under half, and the rest has no known cause. That table is the source of V, J and clone size, and D and trimming were worked out from the DNA. The table held for this sample gives 130,000 or so clones. 1.5% to 2% of the sample rests with the top ten.

The CDR3 covers 15 residues, taking in both the cysteine and the phenylalanine. Only CDR3 DNA is held: 45 bases, read in frame from base 1. The germline V gene (reference sequence) gives CDR1 as SSHAT and CDR2 as FNYEAQ. With regard to this clone: Its antigen is unknown. The junction and the germline gene differ at one end; a read error may be behind it.

In total, fewer than 750 healthy bone marrow donors made up the cohort. Cohort members were all nominally healthy when sampled, although unrecorded immune exposures were likely present. The donor was CMV seronegative and was included in the group of around 320 seronegative cohort members. A peripheral blood sample was provided by each donor, and peripheral blood mononuclear cells were used for TCR beta sequencing. Genomic DNA extraction from the blood cell samples was performed with the Qiagen DNeasy Blood Extraction Kit. The TCR comes from a woman aged 55 to 70 in good health and CMV-seronegative. The V and J genes are TRBV7-7 and TRBJ2-2; possibly the D gene is TRBD2, per 6 matching bases. The specimen was PBMCs. This receptor has the CDR3 CASSPGPGGTGELFF. The nucleotides read TGTGCTAGCAGCCCAGGGCCCGGGGGCACCGGGGAGCTGTTTTTT.